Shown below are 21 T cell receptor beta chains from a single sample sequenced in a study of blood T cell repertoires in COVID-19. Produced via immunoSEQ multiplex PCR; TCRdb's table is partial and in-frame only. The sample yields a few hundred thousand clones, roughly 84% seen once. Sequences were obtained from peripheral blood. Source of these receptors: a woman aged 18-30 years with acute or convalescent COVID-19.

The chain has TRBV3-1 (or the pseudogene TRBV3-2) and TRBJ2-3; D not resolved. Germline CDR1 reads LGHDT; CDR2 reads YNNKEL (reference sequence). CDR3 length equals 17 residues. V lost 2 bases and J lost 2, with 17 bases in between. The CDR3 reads CASSQFSLEQHTDTQYF. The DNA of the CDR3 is TGTGCCAGCAGCCAATTCTCTCTTGAACAACACACAGATACGCAGTATTTT.

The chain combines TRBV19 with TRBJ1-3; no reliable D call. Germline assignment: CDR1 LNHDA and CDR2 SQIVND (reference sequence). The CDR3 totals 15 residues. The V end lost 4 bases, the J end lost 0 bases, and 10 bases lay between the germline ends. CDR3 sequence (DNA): TGTGCCAGTAGTAGATTAGTGAGCTCTGGAAACACCATATATTTT. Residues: CASSRLVSSGNTIYF.

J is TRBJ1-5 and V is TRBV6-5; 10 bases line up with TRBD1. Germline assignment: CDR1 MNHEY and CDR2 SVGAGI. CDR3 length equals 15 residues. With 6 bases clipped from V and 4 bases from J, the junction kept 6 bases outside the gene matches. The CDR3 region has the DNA TGTGCCAGCAGCGAGGACAGGGGGGGGAATCAGCCCCAGCATTTT. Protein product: CASSEDRGGNQPQHF.

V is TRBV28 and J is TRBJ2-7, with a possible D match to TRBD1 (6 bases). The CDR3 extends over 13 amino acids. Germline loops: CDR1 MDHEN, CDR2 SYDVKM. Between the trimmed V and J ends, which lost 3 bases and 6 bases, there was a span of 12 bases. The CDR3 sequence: CASSFGSGVEQYF. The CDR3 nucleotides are TGTGCCAGCAGTTTTGGTTCAGGGGTCGAGCAGTACTTC.

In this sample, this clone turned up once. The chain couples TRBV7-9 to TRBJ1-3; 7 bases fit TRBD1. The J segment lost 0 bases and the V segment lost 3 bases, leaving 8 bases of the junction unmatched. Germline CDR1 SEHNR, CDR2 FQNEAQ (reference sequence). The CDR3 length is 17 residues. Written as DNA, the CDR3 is TGTGCCAGCAGCTTGCGGGACAGTCGCTTCTCTGGAAACACCATATATTTT. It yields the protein CASSLRDSRFSGNTIYF. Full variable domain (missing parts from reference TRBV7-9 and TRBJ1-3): DTGVSQNPRHKITKRGQNVTFRCDPISEHNRLYWYRQTLGQGPEFLTYFQNEAQLEKSRLLSDRFSAERPKGSFSTLEIQRTEQGDSAMYLCASSLRDSRFSGNTIYFGEGSWLTVV.

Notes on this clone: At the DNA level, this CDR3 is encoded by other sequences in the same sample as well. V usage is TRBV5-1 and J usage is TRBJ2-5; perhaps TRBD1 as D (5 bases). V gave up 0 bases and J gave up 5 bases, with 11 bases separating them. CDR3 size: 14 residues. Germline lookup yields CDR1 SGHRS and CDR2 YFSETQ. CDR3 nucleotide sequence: TGCGCCAGCAGCTTGGGCCAGGGTGGGGAGACCCAGTACTTC. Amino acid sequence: CASSLGQGGETQYF.

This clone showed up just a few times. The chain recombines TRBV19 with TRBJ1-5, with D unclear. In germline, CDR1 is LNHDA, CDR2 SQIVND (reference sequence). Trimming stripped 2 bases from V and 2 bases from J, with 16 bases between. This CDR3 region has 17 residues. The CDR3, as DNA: TGTGCCAGTAGTATAATTTCGACTGGCTCGCGCAATCAGCCCCAGCATTTT. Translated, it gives CASSIISTGSRNQPQHF.

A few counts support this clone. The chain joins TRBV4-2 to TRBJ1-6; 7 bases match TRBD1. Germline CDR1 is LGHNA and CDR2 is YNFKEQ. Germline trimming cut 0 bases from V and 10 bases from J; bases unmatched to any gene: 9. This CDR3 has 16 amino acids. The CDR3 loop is CASSQETGRIGSPLHF. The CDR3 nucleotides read TGTGCCAGCAGCCAAGAGACAGGGAGGATAGGATCACCCCTCCACTTT.

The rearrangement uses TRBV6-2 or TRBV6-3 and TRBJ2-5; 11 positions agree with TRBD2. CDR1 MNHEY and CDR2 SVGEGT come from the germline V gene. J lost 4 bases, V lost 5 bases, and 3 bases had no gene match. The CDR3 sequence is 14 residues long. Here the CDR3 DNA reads TGTGCCAGCAGTCTGCTAGCGGGAGGAGAGACCCAGTACTTC. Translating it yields CASSLLAGGETQYF.

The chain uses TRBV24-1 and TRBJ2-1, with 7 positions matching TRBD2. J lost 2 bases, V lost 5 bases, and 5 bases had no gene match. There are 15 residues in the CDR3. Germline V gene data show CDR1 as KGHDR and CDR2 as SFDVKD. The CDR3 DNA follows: TGTGCCACCAGTGCGACTAGCACTCCCTACAATGAGCAGTTCTTC. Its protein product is CATSATSTPYNEQFF.

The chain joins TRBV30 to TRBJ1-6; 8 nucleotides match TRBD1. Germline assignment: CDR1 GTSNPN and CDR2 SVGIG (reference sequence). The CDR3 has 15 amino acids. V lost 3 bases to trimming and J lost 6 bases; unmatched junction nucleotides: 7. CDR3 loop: CAWRARTGINSPLHF. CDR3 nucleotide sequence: TGTGCCTGGAGGGCCCGGACAGGGATTAATTCACCCCTCCACTTT.

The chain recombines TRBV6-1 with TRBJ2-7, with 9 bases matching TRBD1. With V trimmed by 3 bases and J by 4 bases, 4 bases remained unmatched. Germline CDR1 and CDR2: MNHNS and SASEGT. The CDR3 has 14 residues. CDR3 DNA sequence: TGTGCCAGCAGTGAGGACAGGGGACCTTACGAGCAGTACTTC. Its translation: CASSEDRGPYEQYF.

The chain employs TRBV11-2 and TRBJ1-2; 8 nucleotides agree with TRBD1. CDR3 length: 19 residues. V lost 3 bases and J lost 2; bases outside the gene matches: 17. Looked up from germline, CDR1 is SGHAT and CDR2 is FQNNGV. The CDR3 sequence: CASSFSTLATGVRNYGYTF. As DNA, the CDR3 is TGTGCCAGCAGCTTCAGCACCCTGGCGACAGGGGTGAGGAACTATGGCTACACCTTC.

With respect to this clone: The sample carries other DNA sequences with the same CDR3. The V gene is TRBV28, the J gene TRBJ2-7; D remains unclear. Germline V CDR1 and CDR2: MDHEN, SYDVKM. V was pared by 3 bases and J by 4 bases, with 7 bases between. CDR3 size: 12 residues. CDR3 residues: CASSLLSYEQYF. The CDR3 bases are TGTGCCAGCAGTTTGCTCAGTTACGAGCAGTACTTC.

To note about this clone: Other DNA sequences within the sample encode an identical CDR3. CDR3 bases: TGTGCCAGCAGCTTAGCCGGGGGCAATCAGCCCCAGCATTTT. It is translated as CASSLAGGNQPQHF. The chain has TRBV7-2 and TRBJ1-5; D not resolved. Trimming cost V 0 bases and J 2 bases, with 5 bases left between them. Germline V lookup: CDR1 SGHTA, CDR2 FQGNSA. The CDR3 has 14 amino acids.

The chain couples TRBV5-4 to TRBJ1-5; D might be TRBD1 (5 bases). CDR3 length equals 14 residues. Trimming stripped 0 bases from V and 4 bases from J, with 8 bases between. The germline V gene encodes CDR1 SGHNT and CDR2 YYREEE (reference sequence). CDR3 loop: CASSLDRPNQPQHF. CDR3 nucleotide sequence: TGTGCCAGCAGCTTGGACAGGCCAAATCAGCCCCAGCATTTT.

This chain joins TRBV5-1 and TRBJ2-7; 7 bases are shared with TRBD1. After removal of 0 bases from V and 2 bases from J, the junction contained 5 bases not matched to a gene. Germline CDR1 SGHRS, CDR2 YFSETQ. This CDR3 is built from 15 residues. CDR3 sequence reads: CASSLGGGQAYEQYF. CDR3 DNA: TGCGCCAGCAGCTTGGGGGGTGGACAGGCCTACGAGCAGTACTTC.

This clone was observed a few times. The CDR3 here is CASSRDNSNQPQHF. The CDR3 nucleotides are TGTGCCAGCAGCCGCGACAATAGCAATCAGCCCCAGCATTTT. V gene TRBV7-9 combines with J gene TRBJ1-5; D gene ambiguous. There are 14 residues in the CDR3. Looked up from germline, CDR1 is SEHNR and CDR2 is FQNEAQ (reference sequence). The V end was cut by 5 bases, the J end by 0 bases, with 8 bases between. Full variable domain (rest looked up from reference TRBV7-9 and TRBJ1-5): DTGVSQNPRHKITKRGQNVTFRCDPISEHNRLYWYRQTLGQGPEFLTYFQNEAQLEKSRLLSDRFSAERPKGSFSTLEIQRTEQGDSAMYLCASSRDNSNQPQHFGDGTRLSIL.

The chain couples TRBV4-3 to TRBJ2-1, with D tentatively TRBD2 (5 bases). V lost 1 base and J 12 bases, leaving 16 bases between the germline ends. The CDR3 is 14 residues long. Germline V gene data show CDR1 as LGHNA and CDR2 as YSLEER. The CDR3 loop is CASSQGEGGPRQFF. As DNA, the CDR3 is TGCGCCAGCAGCCAAGGAGAGGGCGGGCCCCGGCAGTTCTTC.

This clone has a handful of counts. The CDR3 sequence: CASSPRAGGTYEQYF. CDR3 sequence (DNA): TGTGCCAGCAGCCCCCGGGCGGGAGGAACCTACGAGCAGTACTTC. The V call is TRBV11-2, the J call TRBJ2-7; 8 nucleotides agree with TRBD2. The CDR3 loop spans 15 amino acids. After removal of 5 bases from V and 2 bases from J, the junction contained 8 bases not matched to a gene. Per germline, CDR1 SGHAT and CDR2 FQNNGV.

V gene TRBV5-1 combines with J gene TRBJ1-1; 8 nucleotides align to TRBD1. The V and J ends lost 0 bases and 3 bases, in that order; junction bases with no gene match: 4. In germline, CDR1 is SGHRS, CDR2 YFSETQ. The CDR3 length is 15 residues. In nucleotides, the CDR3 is TGCGCCAGCAGCTTGGTTGGACAGGGAGACACTGAAGCTTTCTTT. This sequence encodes CASSLVGQGDTEAFF.